Following are 8 T cell receptor beta chains from one sample sequenced in a study of preoperative IRX-2 immunotherapy in early breast cancer. Repertoires were generated with immunoSEQ multiplex PCR, while TCRdb's copy carries only in-frame clones and drops some. The table includes tens of thousands of clones, about nine tenths detected once. Treatment noted: preoperative locoregional IRX-2 cytokine immunotherapy. Here the sequenced sample was tumor tissue, taken after IRX-2 immunotherapy. All receptors come from a human donor with breast cancer.

This clone appeared once. This rearrangement joins TRBV15 to TRBJ2-5, with TRBD2 as a possible D gene (6 bases). Between the trimmed V and J ends, which lost 1 base and 1 base, there was a span of 10 bases. Germline-derived CDR1 and CDR2 are LNHNV and YYDKDF (reference sequence). The CDR3 consists of 15 residues. DNA for the CDR3: TGTGCCACCAGCAGAGGAAGGGACTTCCAAGAGACCCAGTACTTC. This encodes CATSRGRDFQETQYF.

The V call is TRBV6-8, the J call TRBJ2-1; TRBD1 is a possible D gene (5 bases). The V end lost 3 bases, the J end lost 0 bases, and 9 bases lay between the germline ends. The CDR3 consists of 15 residues. Germline CDR1 MNHGY, CDR2 SAAAGT. The CDR3 bases are TGTGCCAGCAGTTATTTCCAGGGCTCCTACAATGAGCAGTTCTTC. It codes for CASSYFQGSYNEQFF.

This clone is a singleton in its sample. One end of the junction does not line up with germline, which may come from a read error. This rearrangement joins TRBV15 to TRBJ2-5; D ambiguous. This CDR3 has 14 amino acids. Looked up from germline, CDR1 is LNHNV and CDR2 is YYDKDF (reference sequence). The CDR3 loop is CASSTGPLKETQYF. As DNA, the CDR3 is TGTGCCAGCAGCACCGGGCCCCTCAAAGAGACCCAGTACTTC.

V and J are TRBV30 and TRBJ1-2; tentatively, D is TRBD1 (6 bases). Germline V gene lookup returns CDR1 GTSNPN and CDR2 SVGIG (reference sequence). V lost 5 bases to trimming and J lost 4 bases, with 11 bases between them. CDR3 length equals 12 residues. The CDR3 sequence is CAWATGPYGYTF. The CDR3, as DNA: TGTGCCTGGGCAACAGGGCCCTATGGCTACACCTTC.

The J gene is TRBJ2-7, the V gene TRBV6-8, with D perhaps matching TRBD2 (6 bases). CDR1 is MNHGY and CDR2 is SAAAGT in the germline V gene. The CDR3 consists of 14 residues. Trimming took off 5 bases at V and 4 bases at J, with 15 bases between the two ends. The CDR3 is CASSTRVGGYEQYV. The CDR3 bases are TGTGCCAGCAGTACCCGGGTCGGGGGTTACGAGCAGTACGTC.

The chain employs TRBV11-3 and TRBJ1-4; 7 nucleotides align to TRBD1. The length of the CDR3 is 14 residues. Germline-derived CDR1 and CDR2 are SGHNT and YENEEA. V was clipped by 5 bases and J by 4 bases; unmatched bases: 4. CDR3 amino acids: CASSPTGYNEKLFF. The CDR3 nucleotides read TGTGCCAGCAGCCCGACAGGGTATAATGAAAAACTGTTTTTT.

This clone is a singleton in its sample. This chain links TRBV11-3 with TRBJ2-4, with 7 nucleotides matching TRBD2. The CDR3 totals 16 residues. V shed 5 bases, J shed 0 bases, and the junction held 7 bases outside the gene matches. Germline lookup yields CDR1 SGHNT and CDR2 YENEEA. The CDR3 DNA reads TGTGCCAGCAGCCCGAGCGGGGTGTTAGCCAAAAACATTCAGTACTTC. Translation gives CASSPSGVLAKNIQYF.

In its sample, this clone was seen once. This rearrangement joins TRBV6-8 to TRBJ2-1, with 7 bases identical to TRBD2. J was trimmed by 8 bases and V by 6 bases; bases with no gene match: 7. This CDR3 spans 13 amino acids. The germline CDR1 and CDR2 sequences are MNHGY and SAAAGT. CDR3 amino acids: CASRTTAGDEQFF. The CDR3 DNA follows: TGTGCCAGCAGGACGACCGCGGGAGATGAGCAGTTCTTC.